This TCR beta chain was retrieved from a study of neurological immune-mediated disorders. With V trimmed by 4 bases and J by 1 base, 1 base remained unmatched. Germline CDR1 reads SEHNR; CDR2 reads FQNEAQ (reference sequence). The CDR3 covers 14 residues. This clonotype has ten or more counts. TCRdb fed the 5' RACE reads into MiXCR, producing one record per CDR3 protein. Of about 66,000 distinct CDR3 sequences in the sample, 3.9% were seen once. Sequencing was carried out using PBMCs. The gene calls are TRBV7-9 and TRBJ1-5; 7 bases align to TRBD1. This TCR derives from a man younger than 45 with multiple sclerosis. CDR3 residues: CASSSGQSNQPQHF. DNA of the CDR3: TGTGCCAGCAGCTCGGGACAGAGCAATCAGCCCCAGCATTTT.